This T cell receptor beta chain was found in a study of T cell responses to AZD1222 COVID-19 vaccine (dated by TCRdb to about 2021). Turning to the overall study: AZD1222 recipients whose second dose came at about 4 weeks and those whose second dose came at about 12 weeks were combined into one group, since spike-specific TCR depth and breadth did not differ between the two schedules. Enrollment into the trials was organized by age into subgroups of 18-55, 56-69 and 70-plus years, and those subgroups contained about 150, 27 and 61 TCR-sequenced participants, respectively. A total of about 230 trial participants underwent TCR sequencing, of whom 200 to 220 received two doses of AZD1222 and around 25 received two doses of the MenACWY control vaccine.

The CDR3 regions of human TCRbeta chains were subjected to immunosequencing. On the authors' methods: TCRs in the repertoires were compared against a reference library of SARS-CoV-2-specific TCRs that had been generated with the MIRA antigen-specificity platform. Breadth was defined as the fraction of unique TCRs that were SARS-CoV-2-associated, and depth was defined as the fraction of total T cells that were SARS-CoV-2-associated. Using the MIRA data, each spike-specific TCR was mapped to the spike region that the TCR reacts to and placed in a CD4 or CD8 class. Log10-transformed breadth and depth values were compared by one-way ANOVA with Sidak's multiple comparisons tests. TCRdb took this table from immuneACCESS and kept in-frame rearrangements with V and J called. Such tables lack part of the clones; where checked against another copy, unresolved V genes explain under half of the gap, and the rest is unexplained. That table gives V, J and clone size, and the DNA gave D and trimming. The sample includes around 130,000 clones, with 70% to 90% observed a single time. About 1.6% of the sample lies in the top ten.

This clone was seen a single time. Its specific antigen is unknown. The record has no base qualities; no much larger clone is one base away. The CDR3 numbers 14 residues from cysteine through phenylalanine. The sequence is cut down to CDR3 DNA, 42 bases in frame from base 1. V loses 6 bases of germline sequence and J loses 1 base, and the interval between the two ends is 12 bases. CDR1 MDHEN and CDR2 SYDVKM were looked up in the germline V gene. General conclusions and limits of the study: In the small 56-69-year group, the increase in depth fell short of significance, most likely because of low power. The whole spike protein was spanned by vaccine-associated CD4 TCRs, and dominant responses were seen in regions 160-218 and 743-854. A significant rise in spike-specific TCR breadth and depth was observed after two AZD1222 doses relative to day 0 and relative to MenACWY recipients. Because no samples from the day 14 peak response were available, repertoires could be characterized only after the peak T cell response. Conclusions about previously exposed vaccinees are limited, since just 6 or 7 AZD1222 recipients were seropositive for SARS-CoV-2 at baseline. Reportedly, almost half of the unique spike-specific TCRs recognized epitopes lying outside the regions that are mutated in the B.1.351 and B.1.1.7 variants. Participants were mostly white British, with more females than males. The authors suggested clonal diversity may have been underestimated.

Interpreted using the paper, the time point label stands for: baseline before first vaccination. Vaccinee samples came from UK trials COV001 and COV002, including a single-blind randomized controlled phase 2/3 trial of AZD1222 (ChAdOx1 nCoV-19) in healthy adults. For TCRbeta chain sequencing, PBMC samples were collected from trial participants at day 0 and at day 28 after the second dose. The chain is encoded by TRBV28 joined to TRBJ1-2; the D gene cannot be named for sure. Sequencing was performed on peripheral blood, taken on day 0 of AZD1222 vaccination. This sequence was found in an adult in good health. The encoded CDR3 is CASRTLKLNYGYTF. The sequenced DNA: TGTGCCAGCAGAACCCTCAAGCTTAACTATGGCTACACCTTC.